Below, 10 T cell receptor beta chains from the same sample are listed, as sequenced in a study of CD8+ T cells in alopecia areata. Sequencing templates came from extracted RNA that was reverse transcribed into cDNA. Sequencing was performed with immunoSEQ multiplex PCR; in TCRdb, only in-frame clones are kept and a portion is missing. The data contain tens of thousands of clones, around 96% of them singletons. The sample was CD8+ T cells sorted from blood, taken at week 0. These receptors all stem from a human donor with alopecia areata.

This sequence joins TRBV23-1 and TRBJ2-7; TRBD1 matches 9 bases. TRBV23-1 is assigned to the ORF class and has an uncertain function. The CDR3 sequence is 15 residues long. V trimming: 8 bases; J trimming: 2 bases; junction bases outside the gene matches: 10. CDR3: CASPPTGTGTYEQYF. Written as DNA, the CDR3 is TGCGCCAGCCCTCCTACCGGGACAGGGACCTACGAGCAGTACTTC.

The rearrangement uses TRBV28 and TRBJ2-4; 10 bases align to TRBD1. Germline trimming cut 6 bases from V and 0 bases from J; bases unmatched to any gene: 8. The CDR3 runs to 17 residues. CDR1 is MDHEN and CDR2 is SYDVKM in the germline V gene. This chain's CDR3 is CASSRTGTGEAKNIQYF. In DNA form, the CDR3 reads TGTGCCAGCAGCAGAACCGGGACAGGGGAAGCCAAAAACATTCAGTACTTC.

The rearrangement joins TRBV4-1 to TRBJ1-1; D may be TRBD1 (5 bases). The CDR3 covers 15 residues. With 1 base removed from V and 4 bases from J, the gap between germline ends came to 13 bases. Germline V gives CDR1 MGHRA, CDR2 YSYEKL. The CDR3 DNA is TGCGCCAGCAGCCAAGGGACATCGGCGAGCACTGAAGCTTTCTTT. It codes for CASSQGTSASTEAFF.

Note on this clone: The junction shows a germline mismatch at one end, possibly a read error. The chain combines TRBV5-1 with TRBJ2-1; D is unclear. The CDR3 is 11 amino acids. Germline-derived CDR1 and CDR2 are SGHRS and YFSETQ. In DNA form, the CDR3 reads TGCGCCAGCAGCTTGGGGGCTAGGAACATCTTC. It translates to CASSLGARNIF. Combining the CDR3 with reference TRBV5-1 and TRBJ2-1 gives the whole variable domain KAGVTQTPRYLIKTRGQQVTLSCSPISGHRSVSWYQQTPGQGLQFLFEYFSETQRNKGNFPGRFSGRQFSNSRSEMNVSTLELGDSALYLCASSLGARNIFGPGTRLTVL.

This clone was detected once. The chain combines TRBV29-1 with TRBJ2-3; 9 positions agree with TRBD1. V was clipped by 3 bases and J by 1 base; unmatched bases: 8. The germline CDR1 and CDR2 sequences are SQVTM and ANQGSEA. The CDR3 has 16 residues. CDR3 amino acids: CSVERPDRGGTDTQYF. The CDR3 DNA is TGCAGCGTTGAGAGGCCGGACAGGGGCGGCACAGATACGCAGTATTTT.

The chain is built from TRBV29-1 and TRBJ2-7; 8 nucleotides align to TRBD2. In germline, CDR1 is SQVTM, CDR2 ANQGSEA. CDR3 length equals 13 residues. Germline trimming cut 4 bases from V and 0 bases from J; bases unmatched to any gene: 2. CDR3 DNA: TGCAGCGTTGGACTAGCGAACTCCTACGAGCAGTACTTC. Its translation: CSVGLANSYEQYF.

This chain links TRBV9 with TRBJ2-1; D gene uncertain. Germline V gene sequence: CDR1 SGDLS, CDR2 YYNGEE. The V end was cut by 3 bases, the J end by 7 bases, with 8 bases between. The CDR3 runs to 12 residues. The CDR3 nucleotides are TGTGCCAGCAGCGGCCACCCGAATGAGCAGTTCTTC. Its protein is CASSGHPNEQFF. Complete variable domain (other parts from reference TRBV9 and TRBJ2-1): DSGVTQTPKHLITATGQRVTLRCSPRSGDLSVYWYQQSLDQGLQFLIQYYNGEERAKGNILERFSAQQFPDLHSELNLSSLELGDSALYFCASSGHPNEQFFGPGTRLTVL.

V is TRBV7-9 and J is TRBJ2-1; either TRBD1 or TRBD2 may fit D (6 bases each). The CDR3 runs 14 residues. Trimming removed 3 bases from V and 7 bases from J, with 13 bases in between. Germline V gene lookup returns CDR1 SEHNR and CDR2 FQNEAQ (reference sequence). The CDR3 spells CASSFSGGRNEQFF. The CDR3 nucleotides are TGTGCCAGCAGCTTCTCTGGGGGGCGGAATGAGCAGTTCTTC.

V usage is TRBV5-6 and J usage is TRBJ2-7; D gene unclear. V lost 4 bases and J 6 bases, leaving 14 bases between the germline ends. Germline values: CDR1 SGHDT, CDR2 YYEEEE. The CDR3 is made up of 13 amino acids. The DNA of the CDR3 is TGTGCCAGCAGCCCCCCGGACGGAGCCGAGCAGTACTTC. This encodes CASSPPDGAEQYF.

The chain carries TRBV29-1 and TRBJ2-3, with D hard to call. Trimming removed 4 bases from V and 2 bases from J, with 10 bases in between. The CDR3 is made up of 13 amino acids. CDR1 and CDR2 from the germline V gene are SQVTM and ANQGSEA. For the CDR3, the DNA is TGCAGCGTTGCCAGGCTAAACACAGATACGCAGTATTTT. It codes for CSVARLNTDTQYF.